This T cell receptor (beta chain) was recorded in a study of T cells in Graves' hyperthyroidism and ophthalmopathy (dated by TCRdb to about 2019). With regard to the full study: Peripheral blood samples were taken at the time of initial diagnosis, prior to any treatment. To identify distinguishing TCR V-J signatures, a discovery cohort of 90 to 100 patients was used, comprising fewer than 45 with Graves' ophthalmopathy and around 60 with stable Graves' hyperthyroidism. Prospective prediction of ophthalmopathy was tested in an independent validation cohort consisting of about 19 hyperthyroidism patients and more than 15 patients who later progressed to ophthalmopathy. The 100 discovery patients were randomly split 7:3 into training and test sets. In six Graves' hyperthyroidism patients, the study also compared T-cell repertoires from thyroid tissue with T-cell repertoires from blood. After sampling, hyperthyroidism patients received methimazole starting at 30 mg daily, and ophthalmopathy patients received high-dose intravenous methylprednisolone. TCR Vbeta CDR3 sequencing of roughly 140 peripheral blood samples (43 ophthalmopathy, 75 to 80 hyperthyroidism and some 17 progressor patients) is reported in the paper. Overall study results and their limits: A model built on a 13 V-J signature distinguished ophthalmopathy from stable hyperthyroidism, reaching about 89% sensitivity and under 84% specificity in cross-validation and 80%/75% in testing. No statistical method was used to fix the sample size in advance, and group allocation was not hidden from the investigators. In validation, the model predicted progression to ophthalmopathy with about 71% sensitivity and around 72% specificity, a median of around 6.6 months before onset. Most expanded thyroid clonotypes (frequency above 0.001) were also detected in blood, suggesting blood repertoires may reflect thyroid immune responses.

TCR beta CDR3 regions were amplified from RNA transcripts. The TCR CDR3 was subjected to a first round of RT-PCR using the HTBI primer set and the Qiagen OneStep RT-PCR kit. Libraries were constructed in a second round of multiplex PCR, after which size selection and purification were carried out. Paired-end sequencing of the libraries was performed with 100 bp reads on an Illumina HiSeq2000. Per the source publication's procedure: SOAPnuke was used to process the raw data, removing reads that contained adapters or uncalled bases, had a mean Phred below 15, or lacked an exact match to the constant primer or identifier. High-quality paired reads were merged using COPE v1.2.5, and each unique nucleotide sequence was defined as a clonotype. MiTCR v1.1 was used to align clonotypes to the IMGT TRBV, TRBD and TRBJ reference segments. The analysis included only V-J combinations with a frequency above 0.0001, which together covered roughly 99% of the repertoires. The TCS score was defined as F50 (clonal expansion) divided by E x V (chaos), with BLOSUM62-based TCRdist calculated between CDR3 peptides within each V-J. Welch's t-statistics and random forest reduced 500 to 550 V-J features to roughly 13, which were used in a naive Bayes classifier (R e1071). The raw public reads went through TCRdb reprocessing: fastp at Q25, MiXCR clone calling, in-frame beta chains kept. Rows are combined by CDR3 protein, so each entry shows the most common genes and DNA. In this record, the V and J calls reflect TCRdb's handling and not the investigators' own analysis. The sample table lists roughly 280,000 distinct CDR3 sequences, roughly 22% of them with a count of one. The top ten hold roughly 60% of the sample.

Trimming removed 4 bases from V and 4 bases from J; the gene matches leave 11 bases unexplained. CDR1 and CDR2 are drawn from the germline V gene (reference sequence): LGHDT, YNNKEL. The CDR3 measures 17 amino acids from cysteine to phenylalanine. The only DNA kept is the CDR3, 51 bases in frame from the first base. With respect to this clonotype: What antigen it recognizes has not been identified. No qualities accompany the bases; no much larger clone lies one base away.

Ophthalmopathy patients had moderately to severely active disease, with a Clinical Activity Score of 3 or more, a NOSPECS grade of 4 or more, and a disease duration of less than 3 months. Patients with uncontrolled infections, other autoimmune diseases, pregnancy or lactation were excluded. Diagnoses relied on clinical symptoms, serum thyroxine and TRAb, thyroid ultrasound and orbital computed tomography. PBMCs were isolated from about 9.1 ml of fresh peripheral blood by Ficoll-Paque density gradient centrifugation. Total RNA was extracted with Trizol reagent, and quality was checked on an Agilent 2100 Bioanalyzer.

The sequenced sample consisted of blood. This clonotype was obtained from a man younger than 45 with Graves' ophthalmopathy. The chain was built from TRBV3-1 and TRBJ2-2, and TRBD1 aligns with 8 junction nucleotides. At the DNA level, the sequence is TGTGCCAGCAGCCCTGTCGTCGGACAGGGAGTCACCGGGGAGCTGTTTTTT. Translated, it reads CASSPVVGQGVTGELFF.